The 24 T cell receptor beta chains in this list originate from one sample, sequenced in a study of T cell responses to AZD1222 COVID-19 vaccine. The method was immunoSEQ multiplex PCR; TCRdb's version includes in-frame clones alone and lacks a portion of them. The table shows fewer than 200,000 clones, with 80% to 95% occurring only once. Specimen: peripheral blood, collected on day 0 of AZD1222 vaccination. The receptors were gathered from an adult in good health.

The chain joins TRBV6-5 to TRBJ2-7; D uncertain. This CDR3 has 13 residues. V dropped 2 bases and J dropped 1 base, with 6 bases sitting between them. The germline V gene encodes CDR1 MNHEY and CDR2 SVGAGI. CDR3: CASSYQESYEQYF. The CDR3, as DNA: TGTGCCAGCAGTTACCAGGAATCCTACGAGCAGTACTTC.

This clone was seen once. The chain uses TRBV18 and TRBJ1-1; TRBD1 aligns across 9 bases. The CDR3 loop spans 12 amino acids. Germline trimming cut 5 bases from V and 10 bases from J; bases unmatched to any gene: 5. Germline V gene data show CDR1 as KGHSH and CDR2 as LQKENI. The CDR3 region is CASSTDRGGAFF. In DNA, the CDR3 is TGTGCCAGCTCAACGGACAGGGGAGGAGCTTTCTTT.

V gene TRBV18 combines with J gene TRBJ1-5; D gene unclear. The CDR3 contains 13 residues. Trimming stripped 6 bases from V and 7 bases from J, with 13 bases between. CDR1 and CDR2 from the germline V gene are KGHSH and LQKENI. CDR3 amino acids: CASSPLERQPQHF. The DNA of the CDR3 is TGTGCCAGCTCCCCGCTGGAACGGCAGCCCCAGCATTTT.

CDR3 nucleotide sequence: TGTGCCAGCAGCTCGACCCTACGGGACTATGGCTACACCTTC. Its translation is CASSSTLRDYGYTF. The chain uses TRBV7-2 and TRBJ1-2, with D hard to call. The CDR3 covers 14 residues. Trimming stripped 4 bases from V and 3 bases from J, with 12 bases between. The V gene's germline CDR1 is SGHTA and CDR2 FQGNSA. Full variable domain (missing parts from reference TRBV7-2 and TRBJ1-2): GAGVSQSPSNKVTEKGKDVELRCDPISGHTALYWYRQSLGQGLEFLIYFQGNSAPDKSGLPSDRFSAERTGGSVSTLTIQRTQQEDSAVYLCASSSTLRDYGYTFGSGTRLTVV.

This clone showed up just once. V is TRBV6-2 or TRBV6-3 and J is TRBJ2-2; the D is unclear. Per germline, CDR1 MNHEY and CDR2 SVGEGT. The CDR3 is made up of 14 amino acids. V lost 2 bases and J 0 bases, leaving 4 bases between the germline ends. The CDR3 here is CASSYLTNTGELFF. CDR3 nucleotides: TGTGCCAGCAGTTACCTGACGAACACCGGGGAGCTGTTTTTT.

J is TRBJ2-1 and V is TRBV7-2, with 7 nucleotides matching TRBD1. Per the germline V gene, CDR1 is SGHTA and CDR2 is FQGNSA. There are 15 residues in the CDR3. Unmatched junction bases numbered 10, after V lost 5 bases and J lost 6 bases. The DNA for the CDR3 is TGTGCCAGCAGCCTTAGACAGGGTACGGGCAATGAGCAGTTCTTC. This gives the protein CASSLRQGTGNEQFF. Based on the CDR3 plus reference TRBV7-2 and TRBJ2-1, the full variable domain is GAGVSQSPSNKVTEKGKDVELRCDPISGHTALYWYRQSLGQGLEFLIYFQGNSAPDKSGLPSDRFSAERTGGSVSTLTIQRTQQEDSAVYLCASSLRQGTGNEQFFGPGTRLTVL.

This clone has just a few counts. J is TRBJ2-2 and V is TRBV27; D call uncertain. This CDR3 is built from 15 residues. Trimming removed 2 bases from V and 8 bases from J, with 15 bases in between. The germline V gene has CDR1 MNHEY and CDR2 SMNVEV (reference sequence). The CDR3 loop reads CASSLIKQPLGELFF. In DNA form, the CDR3 reads TGTGCCAGCAGTTTAATAAAACAGCCCTTAGGGGAGCTGTTTTTT.

In DNA, the CDR3 is TGTGCCAGCAGTTACTCGACAGGGAACAACTATGGCTACACCTTC. Translation gives CASSYSTGNNYGYTF. The chain uses TRBV6-5 and TRBJ1-2, with 7 bases lining up with TRBD1. Trimming removed 0 bases from V and 2 bases from J; junction bases left unmatched: 3. The CDR3 contains 15 residues. From germline, CDR1 is MNHEY and CDR2 SVGAGI.

The sample holds a few counts of this clone. The V call is TRBV7-9, the J call TRBJ1-1; the match to TRBD1 covers 10 bases. The germline CDR1 and CDR2 sequences are SEHNR and FQNEAQ (reference sequence). The V gene end was trimmed by 5 bases and the J gene end by 1 base; junction bases not matched to a gene: 7. The CDR3 is 16 residues long. As DNA, the CDR3 is TGTGCCAGCAGCCTGACAGGGGGCTTGAGGAACACTGAAGCTTTCTTT. Its translation: CASSLTGGLRNTEAFF.

The chain uses TRBV7-3 and TRBJ2-3, with TRBD2 identical over 8 bases. The CDR3 is 14 amino acids. The ends lost 8 bases at V and 0 bases at J; junction bases unmatched: 4. CDR1 is SGHTA, CDR2 FQGTGA, per germline. The CDR3 DNA sequence: TGTGCCAGCGGGGCTAGCGGGAGCACAGATACGCAGTATTTT. It is translated as CASGASGSTDTQYF.

The chain links TRBV4-1 to TRBJ1-1; tentative D call: TRBD1 (5 bases). V dropped 4 bases and J dropped 3 bases, with 12 bases sitting between them. The CDR3 contains 14 residues. The V gene's germline CDR1 is MGHRA and CDR2 YSYEKL. CDR3 residues: CASSLIGDDTEAFF. The CDR3 coding sequence is TGCGCCAGCAGCCTAATTGGGGACGACACTGAAGCTTTCTTT.

This clone was seen only a few times. This chain connects TRBV12-3 or TRBV12-4 to TRBJ2-2; D ambiguous. This CDR3 is 12 amino acids long. Trimming removed 6 bases from V and 7 bases from J, with 9 bases in between. CDR3 nucleotides: TGTGCCAGCAGGTACACCGTCGGGGAGCTGTTTTTT. Amino acids: CASRYTVGELFF.

The chain links TRBV6-5 to TRBJ1-1; 10 nucleotides line up with TRBD1. Germline CDR1 and CDR2: MNHEY and SVGAGI. V trimming: 6 bases; J trimming: 5 bases; junction bases outside the gene matches: 3. CDR3 length equals 13 residues. CDR3 in DNA: TGTGCCAGCAGGGGACAGGGGATAACTGAAGCTTTCTTT. Amino acids: CASRGQGITEAFF.

V is TRBV24-1 and J is TRBJ2-2; 9 bases line up with TRBD1. V trimming: 5 bases; J trimming: 7 bases; junction bases outside the gene matches: 4. Per the germline V gene, CDR1 is KGHDR and CDR2 is SFDVKD. The CDR3 contains 14 residues. The CDR3 here is CATSGDRGGGELFF. CDR3 bases: TGTGCCACCAGTGGCGACAGGGGGGGCGGGGAGCTGTTTTTT.

This rearrangement joins TRBV10-3 to TRBJ2-5; D is undetermined. V dropped 0 bases and J dropped 0 bases, with 5 bases sitting between them. Germline assignment: CDR1 ENHRY and CDR2 SYGVKD. The CDR3 loop spans 14 amino acids. The CDR3 sequence: CAISESEYQETQYF. The CDR3 bases are TGTGCCATCAGTGAGTCAGAGTACCAAGAGACCCAGTACTTC.

Points on this clone: A junction end diverges from the germline sequence, so it may reflect a read error. The gene calls are TRBV7-9 and TRBJ1-2, with D uncertain. Germline-derived CDR1 and CDR2 are SEHNR and FQNEAQ (reference sequence). The CDR3 spans 9 residues. The CDR3 is CASSPKWLF. In DNA form, the CDR3 reads TGTGCCAGCAGCCCTAAATGGCTCTTC.

The chain is built from TRBV2 and TRBJ2-7; TRBD1 matches 8 bases. This CDR3 comprises 13 residues. Germline assignment: CDR1 SNHLY and CDR2 FYNNEI. V was pared by 6 bases and J by 1 base, with 2 bases of the junction left unmatched. The CDR3 sequence: CASRTGVSYEQYF. CDR3 nucleotides: TGTGCCAGCAGGACAGGGGTTTCCTACGAGCAGTACTTC.

This clone was recorded only once. The rearrangement links TRBV30 to TRBJ2-2, with 7 bases lining up with TRBD2. The CDR3 is made up of 15 amino acids. CDR1 and CDR2 from the germline V gene are GTSNPN and SVGIG (reference sequence). V gave up 4 bases and J gave up 1 base; unmatched junction bases: 6. The CDR3: CAWKAGPLNTGELFF. The CDR3 coding sequence is TGTGCCTGGAAAGCGGGACCGTTGAACACCGGGGAGCTGTTTTTT. Combining the CDR3 with reference TRBV30 and TRBJ2-2 gives the whole variable domain SQTIHQWPATLVQPVGSPLSLECTVEGTSNPNLYWYRQAAGRGLQLLFYSVGIGQISSEVPQNLSASRPQDRQFILSSKKLLLSDSGFYLCAWKAGPLNTGELFFGEGSRLTVL.

J is TRBJ1-3 and V is TRBV7-8; the D is unclear. The CDR3 sequence is 14 residues long. Trimming took 0 bases from V and 0 from J, leaving 3 bases between them. The germline CDR1 and CDR2 sequences are SGHVS and FQNEAQ. DNA of the CDR3: TGTGCCAGCAGCTTAGCGACCTCTGGAAACACCATATATTTT. It yields the protein CASSLATSGNTIYF.

The gene calls are TRBV19 and TRBJ1-1; TRBD1 is a possible D gene (5 bases). Trimming shortened V by 5 bases and J by 11 bases, and 18 bases separated the two germline ends. Germline-derived CDR1 and CDR2 are LNHDA and SQIVND (reference sequence). This CDR3 region has 13 residues. As DNA, the CDR3 is TGTGCCAGTAGTGTCGGGGCAGGGTTTTGGGCTTTCTTT. Its protein product is CASSVGAGFWAFF.

This clone was observed a single time. The chain recombines TRBV11-2 with TRBJ1-2; D gene unclear. The CDR3 is 14 residues long. CDR1 is SGHAT, CDR2 FQNNGV, per germline. Trimming cost V 1 base and J 2 bases, with 8 bases left between them. The CDR3 spells CASSLVGGNYGYTF. CDR3 DNA: TGTGCCAGCAGCTTAGTGGGCGGCAACTATGGCTACACCTTC. Looking up the rest from reference TRBV11-2 and TRBJ1-2 gives the full variable domain: EAGVAQSPRYKIIEKRQSVAFWCNPISGHATLYWYQQILGQGPKLLIQFQNNGVVDDSQLPKDRFSAERLKGVDSTLKIQPAKLEDSAVYLCASSLVGGNYGYTFGSGTRLTVV.

The V and J genes are TRBV5-4 and TRBJ2-7; D might be TRBD1 (6 bases). V was trimmed by 7 bases and J by 6 bases, leaving 17 bases between them. The CDR3 consists of 13 residues. The V gene's germline CDR1 is SGHNT and CDR2 YYREEE (reference sequence). CDR3 loop: CASQRDTVSEQYF. The CDR3 DNA sequence: TGTGCCAGCCAAAGGGACACCGTCTCCGAGCAGTACTTC.

This chain joins TRBV27 and TRBJ2-7, with a possible D match to TRBD2 (5 bases). This CDR3 is built from 14 residues. The V gene lost 0 bases and the J gene lost 0 bases, with 6 bases spanning the gap. Looked up from germline, CDR1 is MNHEY and CDR2 is SMNVEV (reference sequence). CDR3 loop: CASSLSRGSYEQYF. Written as DNA, the CDR3 is TGTGCCAGCAGTTTATCCCGGGGCTCCTACGAGCAGTACTTC.

V usage is TRBV7-2 and J usage is TRBJ1-2; the D gene is possibly TRBD1 (5 bases). The CDR3 consists of 15 residues. Trimming took 3 bases from V and 6 from J, leaving 17 bases between them. CDR1 and CDR2 from the germline V gene are SGHTA and FQGNSA. Here the CDR3 DNA reads TGTGCCAGCAGCTTTGCTTCACTGGGGCCAAATGGCTACACCTTC. It encodes CASSFASLGPNGYTF.